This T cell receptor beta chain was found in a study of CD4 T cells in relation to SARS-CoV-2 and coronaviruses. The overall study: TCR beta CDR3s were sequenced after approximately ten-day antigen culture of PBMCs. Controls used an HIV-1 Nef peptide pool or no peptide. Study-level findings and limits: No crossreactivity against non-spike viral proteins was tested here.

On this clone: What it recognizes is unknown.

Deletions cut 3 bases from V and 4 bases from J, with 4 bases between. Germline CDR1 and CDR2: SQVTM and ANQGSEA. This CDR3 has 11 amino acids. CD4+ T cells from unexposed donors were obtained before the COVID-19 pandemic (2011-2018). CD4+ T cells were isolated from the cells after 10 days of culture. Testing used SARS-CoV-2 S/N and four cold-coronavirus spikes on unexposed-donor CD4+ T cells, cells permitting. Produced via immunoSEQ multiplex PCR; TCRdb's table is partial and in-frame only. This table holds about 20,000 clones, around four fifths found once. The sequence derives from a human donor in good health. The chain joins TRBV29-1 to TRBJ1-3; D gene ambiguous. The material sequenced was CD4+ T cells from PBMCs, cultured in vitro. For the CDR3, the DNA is TGCAGCGTTGACTCAGGAAACACCATATATTTT. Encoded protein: CSVDSGNTIYF.